This T cell receptor beta chain came from a study of blood T cell repertoires in COVID-19. How the authors handled the data: Reference gene primer amplification gave nucleated cell count estimates. Libraries were prepared by immunoSEQ multiplex PCR; TCRdb keeps only in-frame clonotypes and omits some of them. The V and J calls and clone size come from that table; D and trimming were worked out from the DNA. The sample has approximately 300,000 clones; about 85% are singletons. Germline V gene data show CDR1 as LGHDT and CDR2 as YNNKEL (reference sequence). Trimming took 0 bases from V and 6 from J, leaving 11 bases between them. The CDR3 extends over 14 amino acids.

This TCR was sampled from a woman in her twenties or thirties who had been exposed to COVID-19. Sequencing was done on a sample of PBMCs or T cells enriched from blood (not recorded which). This chain uses TRBV3-1 (or the pseudogene TRBV3-2) with TRBJ2-5; D possibly corresponds to TRBD2 (5 bases). The CDR3 reads CASSQDTGVKTQYF. The DNA for the CDR3 is TGTGCCAGCAGCCAAGATACCGGGGTCAAGACCCAGTACTTC.